Below, 20 T cell receptor beta chains from the same sample are listed, as sequenced in a study of cytomegalovirus exposure and HLA in healthy donors. Researchers ran the PCR with 60 Vbeta and 13 Jbeta primers. TCRdb's copy holds only in-frame clones and misses some; the assay was immunoSEQ multiplex PCR. The sample lists 150,000 or so clones; around 82% were seen once. The sample comprised PBMCs. The receptor set was obtained from a man aged 18-30 years in good health and CMV-seropositive.

This rearrangement joins TRBV28 to TRBJ2-7; 7 bases are a match to TRBD2. Germline CDR1 and CDR2: MDHEN and SYDVKM. CDR3 length: 16 amino acids. V lost 5 bases, J lost 3 bases, and 13 bases stayed unmatched. The CDR3 region has the DNA TGTGCCAGCAGTCTCCGACTGATTAGCGGGCACTACGAGCAGTACTTC. Its translation is CASSLRLISGHYEQYF.

The J gene is TRBJ1-5, the V gene TRBV27; 7 bases are shared with TRBD1. The trim removed 5 bases at V and 2 bases at J, leaving 6 bases unmatched. Germline assignment: CDR1 MNHEY and CDR2 SMNVEV (reference sequence). The CDR3 contains 15 residues. The CDR3 spells CASSRDSLGNQPQHF. The CDR3 bases are TGTGCCAGCAGTCGGGACAGCCTGGGCAATCAGCCCCAGCATTTT.

This chain joins TRBV6-1 and TRBJ1-2; 8 bases line up with TRBD1. The length of the CDR3 is 16 residues. The germline gives CDR1 MNHNS, CDR2 SASEGT. V shed 4 bases and J 6 bases; nucleotides not matched to a gene: 13. The CDR3 region has the DNA TGTGCCAGCAGTGGTTTAGGGACAGGCAAGGTGGATGGCTACACCTTC. Amino acids: CASSGLGTGKVDGYTF.

J is TRBJ1-2 and V is TRBV6-1; D ambiguous. V was clipped by 6 bases and J by 4 bases, with 6 bases between them. CDR3 size: 11 residues. The V gene's germline CDR1 is MNHNS and CDR2 SASEGT. The CDR3 spells CASSAPYGYTF. The DNA of the CDR3 is TGTGCCAGCAGCGCGCCCTATGGCTACACCTTC.

This clone was detected a few times. The chain has TRBV19 and TRBJ2-2; no reliable D call. The germline gives CDR1 LNHDA, CDR2 SQIVND (reference sequence). V dropped 3 bases and J dropped 0 bases, with 8 bases sitting between them. The CDR3 contains 15 residues. The CDR3 bases are TGTGCCAGTAGTATCTTTGTTTCGAACACCGGGGAGCTGTTTTTT. As protein: CASSIFVSNTGELFF.

The chain carries TRBV6-1 and TRBJ2-7, with 7 bases identical to TRBD1. The germline V gene has CDR1 MNHNS and CDR2 SASEGT. CDR3 size: 13 residues. The junction had 6 bases not matched to a gene; V was cut back by 8 bases and J by 2 bases. CDR3 coding DNA: TGTGCCAGCGGACAGACAGGGCCCTACGAGCAGTACTTC. Translation gives CASGQTGPYEQYF.

V and J are TRBV15 and TRBJ1-1; the D is unclear. Trimming took off 2 bases at V and 1 base at J, with 5 bases between the two ends. The CDR3 is 13 residues long. The V gene's germline CDR1 is LNHNV and CDR2 YYDKDF (reference sequence). CDR3 nucleotide sequence: TGTGCCACCAGCAGACCCGGGAACACTGAAGCTTTCTTT. Translation: CATSRPGNTEAFF.

This chain links TRBV5-6 with TRBJ2-3; the D gene is possibly TRBD1 (5 bases). This CDR3 spans 15 amino acids. Per germline, CDR1 SGHDT and CDR2 YYEEEE. Between the trimmed V and J ends, which lost 4 bases and 0 bases, there was a span of 12 bases. The CDR3 coding sequence is TGTGCCAGCAGCCCCGGACACCTAAGCACAGATACGCAGTATTTT. Translation gives CASSPGHLSTDTQYF. The whole variable domain, filled in from reference TRBV5-6 and TRBJ2-3, reads DAGVTQSPTHLIKTRGQQVTLRCSPKSGHDTVSWYQQALGQGPQFIFQYYEEEERQRGNFPDRFSGHQFPNYSSELNVNALLLGDSALYLCASSPGHLSTDTQYFGPGTRLTVL.

The chain has TRBV5-1 and TRBJ2-5; unclear D gene. Trimming removed 4 bases from V and 1 base from J, with 5 bases in between. This CDR3 is built from 12 residues. Germline V gives CDR1 SGHRS, CDR2 YFSETQ. The CDR3 loop is CASSAGQETQYF. DNA of the CDR3: TGCGCCAGCAGCGCAGGCCAAGAGACCCAGTACTTC.

This clone has only a few counts. The chain links TRBV28 to TRBJ2-5; TRBD2 aligns across 8 bases. The DNA matches TRBJ2-7 better at its end, which makes the J call doubtful. From germline, CDR1 is MDHEN and CDR2 SYDVKM. This CDR3 comprises 14 residues. The CDR3 is CASRTSGTSYEQYF. CDR3 nucleotide sequence: TGTGCCAGCAGAACTTCCGGGACTAGCTACGAGCAGTACTTC.

The chain uses TRBV6-1 and TRBJ1-4; 7 nucleotides match TRBD1. In germline, CDR1 is MNHNS, CDR2 SASEGT. The CDR3 has 13 amino acids. The trim removed 11 bases at V and 7 bases at J, leaving 10 bases unmatched. The CDR3 here is CAGQGQWFEKLFF. The CDR3 bases are TGTGCCGGCCAGGGACAGTGGTTTGAAAAACTGTTTTTT.

The V call is TRBV7-9, the J call TRBJ2-7; 9 positions agree with TRBD2. CDR1 and CDR2 (germline): SEHNR, FQNEAQ (reference sequence). CDR3 length: 15 amino acids. V lost 3 bases and J lost 2; bases outside the gene matches: 5. CDR3 protein: CASSFGLATTYEQYF. The CDR3, as DNA: TGTGCCAGCAGCTTTGGACTAGCGACCACCTACGAGCAGTACTTC.

This clone has only a few counts. This chain joins TRBV4-1 and TRBJ2-5; 14 bases agree with TRBD2. The J call may be faulty, since TRBJ2-7 better matches the DNA end. The CDR3 length is 19 residues. Germline values: CDR1 MGHRA, CDR2 YSYEKL. The DNA for the CDR3 is TGCGCCAGCAGCCGGATAGCACCGGGACTAGCGGGAGAAGGCTACGAGCAGTACTTC. Translation: CASSRIAPGLAGEGYEQYF.

The rearrangement joins TRBV7-9 to TRBJ1-5; possible D gene TRBD1, 6 bases. The V end was cut by 5 bases, the J end by 2 bases, with 19 bases between. CDR3 length: 17 amino acids. CDR1 is SEHNR, CDR2 FQNEAQ, per germline (reference sequence). CDR3 sequence: CASSKLTGGGGNQPQHF. The CDR3 DNA reads as TGTGCCAGCAGCAAACTCACGGGGGGGGGCGGCAATCAGCCCCAGCATTTT.

The chain joins TRBV12-5 to TRBJ1-1, with TRBD1 matching over 8 bases. V lost 4 bases and J lost 3; bases outside the gene matches: 16. The CDR3 sequence is 18 residues long. The germline gives CDR1 LGHNT, CDR2 FRNRAP. CDR3 DNA: TGTGCTAGTGGTTCCAGGGGGCAGACGGCTTCAGTGGACACTGAAGCTTTCTTT. Protein sequence: CASGSRGQTASVDTEAFF.

CDR3 sequence: CASSEGGVNTEAFF. The DNA of the CDR3 is TGTGCCAGCAGCGAGGGAGGGGTGAACACTGAAGCTTTCTTT. The V and J genes are TRBV9 and TRBJ1-1; the D gene is possibly TRBD1 (5 bases). CDR1 and CDR2 from the germline V gene are SGDLS and YYNGEE. V was shortened by 3 bases and J by 0 bases, with 9 bases between the two germline ends. The CDR3 length is 14 residues.

The rearrangement links TRBV6-6 to TRBJ2-2; D is perhaps TRBD1 (5 bases). V lost 7 bases and J lost 1, with 10 bases in between. The germline gives CDR1 MNHNY, CDR2 SVGAGI (reference sequence). CDR3 length equals 14 residues. CDR3 sequence: CASTITGNTGELFF. The CDR3 region has the DNA TGTGCCAGCACCATAACAGGGAACACCGGGGAGCTGTTTTTT.

The CDR3 coding sequence is TGTGCCAGCAGTGCGGCGGGAGGGGAGACCCAGTACTTC. Translating gives CASSAAGGETQYF. The V call is TRBV25-1, the J call TRBJ2-5; 9 nucleotides line up with TRBD2. The germline CDR1 and CDR2 sequences are MGHDK and SYGVNS. The CDR3 has 13 residues. J gave up 5 bases and V 4 bases, and 2 bases lay outside the gene matches.

This rearrangement joins TRBV28 to TRBJ2-7, with TRBD1 matching 7 bases. CDR3 size: 12 residues. Germline V lookup: CDR1 MDHEN, CDR2 SYDVKM. Unmatched junction bases numbered 6, after V lost 6 bases and J lost 7 bases. CDR3 residues: CASRMTGIEQYF. CDR3 DNA sequence: TGTGCCAGCAGGATGACAGGGATTGAGCAGTACTTC. Full variable domain (missing parts from reference TRBV28 and TRBJ2-7): DVKVTQSSRYLVKRTGEKVFLECVQDMDHENMFWYRQDPGLGLRLIYFSYDVKMKEKGDIPEGYSVSREKKERFSLILESASTNQTSMYLCASRMTGIEQYFGPGTRLTVT.

This chain links TRBV19 with TRBJ2-3; 7 bases fit TRBD2. Germline-derived CDR1 and CDR2 are LNHDA and SQIVND (reference sequence). After removal of 3 bases from V and 2 bases from J, the junction contained 8 bases not matched to a gene. The CDR3 sequence is 16 residues long. The CDR3 coding sequence is TGTGCCAGTAGTATTTCTAGCGGTACTACCACAGATACGCAGTATTTT. Translating it yields CASSISSGTTTDTQYF.